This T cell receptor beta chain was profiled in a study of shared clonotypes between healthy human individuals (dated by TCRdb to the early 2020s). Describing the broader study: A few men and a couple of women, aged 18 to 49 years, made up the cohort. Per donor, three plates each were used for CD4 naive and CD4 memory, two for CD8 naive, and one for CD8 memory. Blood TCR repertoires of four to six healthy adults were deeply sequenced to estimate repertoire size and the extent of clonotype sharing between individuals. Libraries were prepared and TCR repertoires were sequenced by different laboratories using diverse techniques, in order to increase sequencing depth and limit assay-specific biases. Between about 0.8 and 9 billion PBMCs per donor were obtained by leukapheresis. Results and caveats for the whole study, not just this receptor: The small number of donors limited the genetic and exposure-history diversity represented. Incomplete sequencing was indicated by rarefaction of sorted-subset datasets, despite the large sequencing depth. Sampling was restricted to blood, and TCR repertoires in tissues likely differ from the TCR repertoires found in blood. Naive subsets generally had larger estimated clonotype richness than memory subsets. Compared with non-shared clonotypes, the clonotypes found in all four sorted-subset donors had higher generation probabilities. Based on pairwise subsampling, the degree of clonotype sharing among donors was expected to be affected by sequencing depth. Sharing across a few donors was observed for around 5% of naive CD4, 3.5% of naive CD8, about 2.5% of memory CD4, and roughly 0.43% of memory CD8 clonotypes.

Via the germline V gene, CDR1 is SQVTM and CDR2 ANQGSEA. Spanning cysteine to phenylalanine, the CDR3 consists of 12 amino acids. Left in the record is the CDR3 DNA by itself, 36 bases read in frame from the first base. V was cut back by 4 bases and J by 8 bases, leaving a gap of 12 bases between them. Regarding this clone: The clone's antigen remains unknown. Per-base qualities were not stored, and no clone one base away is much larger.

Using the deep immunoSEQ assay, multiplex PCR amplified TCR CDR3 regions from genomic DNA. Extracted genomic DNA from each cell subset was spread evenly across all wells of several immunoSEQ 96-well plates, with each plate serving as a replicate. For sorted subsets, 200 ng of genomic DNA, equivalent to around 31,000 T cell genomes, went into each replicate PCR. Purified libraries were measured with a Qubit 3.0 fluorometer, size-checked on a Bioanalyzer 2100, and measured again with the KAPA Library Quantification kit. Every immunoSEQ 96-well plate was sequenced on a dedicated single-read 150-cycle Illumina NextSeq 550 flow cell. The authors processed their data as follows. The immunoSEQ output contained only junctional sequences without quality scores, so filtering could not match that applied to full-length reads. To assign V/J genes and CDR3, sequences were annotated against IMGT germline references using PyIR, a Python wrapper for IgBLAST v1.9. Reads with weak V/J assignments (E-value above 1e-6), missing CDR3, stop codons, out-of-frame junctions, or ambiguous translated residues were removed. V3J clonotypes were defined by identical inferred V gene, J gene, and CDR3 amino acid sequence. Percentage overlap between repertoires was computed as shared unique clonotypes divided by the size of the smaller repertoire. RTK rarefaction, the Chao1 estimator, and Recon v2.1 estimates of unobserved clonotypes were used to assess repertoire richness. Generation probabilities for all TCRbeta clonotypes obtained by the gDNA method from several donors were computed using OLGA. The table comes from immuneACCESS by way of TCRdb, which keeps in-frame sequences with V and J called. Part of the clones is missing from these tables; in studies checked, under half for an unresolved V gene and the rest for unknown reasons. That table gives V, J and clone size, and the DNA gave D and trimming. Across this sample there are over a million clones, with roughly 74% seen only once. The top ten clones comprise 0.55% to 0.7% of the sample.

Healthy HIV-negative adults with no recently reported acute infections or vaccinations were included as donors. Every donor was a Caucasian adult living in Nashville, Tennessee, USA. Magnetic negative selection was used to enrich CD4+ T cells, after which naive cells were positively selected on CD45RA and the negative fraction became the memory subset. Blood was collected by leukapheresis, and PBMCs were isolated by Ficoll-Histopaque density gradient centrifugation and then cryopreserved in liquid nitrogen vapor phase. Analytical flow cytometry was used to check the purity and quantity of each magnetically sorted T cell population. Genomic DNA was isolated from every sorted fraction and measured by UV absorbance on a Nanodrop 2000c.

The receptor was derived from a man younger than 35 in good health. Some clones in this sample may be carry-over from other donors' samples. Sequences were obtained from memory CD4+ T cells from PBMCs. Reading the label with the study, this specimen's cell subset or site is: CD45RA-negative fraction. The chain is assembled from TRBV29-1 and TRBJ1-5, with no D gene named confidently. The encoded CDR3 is CSVVEGGEPQHF. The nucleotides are TGCAGCGTTGTAGAGGGAGGTGAGCCCCAGCATTTT.